This T cell receptor beta chain came from a study of regulatory T cells in long-lasting Graves disease. The time point denotes: newly diagnosed GD, antithyroid drugs for less than 3 months. Generation of the TCR library employed RNA extracted from PBMCs. Patients were enrolled at an endocrinology department in Xi'an, China. The CDR3 loop spans 15 amino acids. After removal of 5 bases from V and 11 bases from J, the junction contained 12 bases not matched to a gene. Germline CDR1 and CDR2: LNHDA and SQIVND (reference sequence). This clonotype was recorded at least ten times. Assembly of TCR beta libraries relied on iRepertoire HTBI primers together with Arm-PCR of CDR3 regions. TCRdb re-derived calls from the multiplex PCR reads in MiXCR, one entry per CDR3 protein. The repertoire holds about 400,000 distinct CDR3 sequences, with approximately 15% as singletons. Separately, the same data were catalogued under a study of T cells in Graves' hyperthyroidism and ophthalmopathy.

The rearrangement joins TRBV19 to TRBJ1-4; 9 bases align to TRBD1. This specimen was peripheral blood mononuclear cells (PBMCs), taken at new diagnosis, from a patient treated with antithyroid drugs. The clonotype was recovered from a woman aged 40 to 49 with Graves disease. The CDR3 sequence is CASSPEAGTGIKLFF. CDR3 DNA sequence: TGTGCCAGTAGTCCCGAGGCCGGGACAGGGATCAAACTGTTTTTT.